The source of this T cell receptor beta chain is a study of regulatory T cells in long-lasting Graves disease. Study results and limitations: Newly diagnosed disease favored TRBV20-1 and TRBJ2-1 over persistent disease.

The CDR3 runs 15 residues. J gave up 4 bases and V 5 bases, and 8 bases lay outside the gene matches. Germline V gene sequence: CDR1 MNHEY, CDR2 SVGEGT. For this clonotype: Its cognate antigen is unknown.

Time point indicated: newly diagnosed GD, antithyroid drugs for less than 3 months. The authors made the TCR library using RNA they extracted from PBMCs. Both iRepertoire HTBI primers and Arm-PCR of CDR3 regions were used to build the TCR beta libraries. MiXCR was run by TCRdb on the multiplex PCR reads, yielding one entry per CDR3 protein. The repertoire holds hundreds of thousands of distinct CDR3 sequences, with about 14% as singletons. These data were likewise used in another study, on T cells in Graves' hyperthyroidism and ophthalmopathy.

Here the sequenced sample was peripheral blood mononuclear cells (PBMCs), taken at new diagnosis, from a patient treated with antithyroid drugs. The TCR originated in a man aged 25 to 40 with Graves disease. The chain joins TRBV6-2 or TRBV6-3 to TRBJ2-7; 10 bases are shared with TRBD2. CDR3 DNA sequence: TGTGCCAGCAGTGAGTCGGCTAGCGGGAGTTACGAGCAGTACTTC. Its translation: CASSESASGSYEQYF.